The sample holds a few counts of the clone carrying this T cell receptor beta chain. This record belongs to a study of blood T cell repertoires in COVID-19. On the study more broadly: Sources were T cells, B-cell-depleted T cells, or PBMCs; the material itself was cDNA or gDNA.

Clones were sequenced by immunoSEQ multiplex PCR, and TCRdb holds only the in-frame ones, with some missing. The repertoire holds some 120,000 clones, with approximately 87% as singletons. The sample was peripheral blood. The clonotype comes from a man under 40 with acute or convalescent COVID-19.

The DNA for the CDR3 is TGTGCCAGCAGTGAATATGGAATAGCGGGAGTTTCAGGGGAGCTGTTTTTT. Its protein product is CASSEYGIAGVSGELFF. The V and J genes are TRBV25-1 and TRBJ2-2; 9 positions match TRBD2. V was clipped by 0 bases and J by 8 bases; unmatched bases: 10. The CDR3 covers 17 residues. CDR1 MGHDK and CDR2 SYGVNS come from the germline V gene.